Reported below is one T cell receptor beta chain. This clone was detected only a few times. Its antigen is unknown. Base qualities were left out, and no much larger clone turns up one base away. The immunoSEQ Assay was used to sequence TCRbeta CDR3 regions. After extraction, genomic DNA underwent amplification by bias-controlled multiplex PCR, followed by high-throughput sequencing. The source study handled its data this way. To quantify the absolute abundance of each unique TCRbeta CDR3 region, sequences were collapsed and filtered. Usable DNA was measured by amplifying reference genes present in all nucleated cells, and TCRbeta template counts were normalized to that usable DNA to estimate T cell fraction. Repertoire TCRs were annotated as SARS-CoV-2-specific when V gene, CDR3 amino acid sequence and J gene were exactly matched to a known reactive TCR set. The reference SARS-CoV-2 TCR set came from MIRA and was filtered for enrichment in COVID-19-positive ImmuneCODE repertoires, removing public or cross-reactive TCRs. Using the MIRA antigens, annotated TCRs were further analysed by specific ORF or by position within an ORF. Depth was the summed frequency of annotated unique rearrangements, while breadth was defined as annotated unique rearrangements over total unique productive rearrangements. Two-sided Wilcoxon rank-sum tests were used to compare TCR breadth between groups. The clones in this table, taken by TCRdb from immuneACCESS, are in-frame only. Not every clone is retained; where verified, under half of the shortfall comes from an unresolved V gene, and the cause of the rest is unknown. The DNA was the basis for D and trimming; V, J and clone size are from that table. The sample table lists 43,000 or so clones, 65% to 90% of them with a count of one. The ten largest clones take up roughly 50% of the sample.

The V end gives up 4 bases and the J end 7 bases, leaving 11 bases in the junction not matched to a gene. CDR3 length: 16 amino acids, cysteine to phenylalanine. Here the CDR3 DNA is all that survives: 48 bases in frame from base 1. CDR1 SGHRS and CDR2 YFSETQ are derived from the germline V gene. Interpreted using the paper, the time point label stands for: individuals recovered from natural SARS-CoV-2 infection. These data come from a study of Ad26.COV2.S vaccination and SARS-CoV-2 variants (dated by TCRdb to about 2021). About the study as a whole: Sequencing of the TCRbeta repertoire served to evaluate the specificity and breadth of SARS-CoV-2-reactive T cell receptors following Ad26.COV2.S vaccination. The TCR-sequenced set comprised approximately 32 samples: some 20 Ad26.COV2.S vaccine recipients, 5 placebo recipients and 8 SARS-CoV-2 convalescent individuals. What the authors observed across the whole study: The authors noted that total T cell responses may have been underestimated by the TCR breadth and depth analyses. Comparable non-spike TCR breadth was observed between vaccine and placebo recipients, consistent with only spike being contained in the vaccine. Substantial breadth of spike-specific CD8+ and CD4+ T cell responses was reported after vaccination. Higher spike-specific TCR breadth was observed in Ad26.COV2.S recipients than in placebo recipients (P = 0.0014).

The sequence was collected from a human donor who had recovered from COVID-19. The V and J genes are TRBV5-1 and TRBJ1-6, and 7 bases in between align with TRBD1. The starting material was peripheral blood, obtained after recovery from COVID-19. The CDR3 has the sequence CASSRSGTASNSPLHF. The DNA is as follows: TGCGCCAGCAGCCGCAGTGGGACAGCCAGCAATTCACCCCTCCACTTT.